The text below deals with one T cell receptor beta chain. This entry is derived from a study of shared clonotypes between healthy human individuals. The repertoire was sequenced with immunoSEQ multiplex PCR; TCRdb's copy has only in-frame clones and lacks some. The table includes some 2,000,000 clones, more than 90% detected once. The length of the CDR3 is 18 residues. V gave up 3 bases and J gave up 0 bases; unmatched junction bases: 8. Germline CDR1 MDHEN, CDR2 SYDVKM. The sequence derives from a man younger than 30 in good health. The chain combines TRBV28 with TRBJ2-6, with 7 nucleotides matching TRBD1. The sequenced material came from naive CD4+ T cells sorted from blood. The subset is: CD45RA+ positively selected. The CDR3 region is CASSFATGRSSGANVLTF. The CDR3 nucleotides are TGTGCCAGCAGTTTCGCGACAGGGCGAAGCTCTGGGGCCAACGTCCTGACTTTC. Looking up the rest from reference TRBV28 and TRBJ2-6 gives the full variable domain: DVKVTQSSRYLVKRTGEKVFLECVQDMDHENMFWYRQDPGLGLRLIYFSYDVKMKEKGDIPEGYSVSREKKERFSLILESASTNQTSMYLCASSFATGRSSGANVLTFGAGSRLTVL.